Listed below are T cell receptor beta chains from one sample, sequenced in a study of Graves' ophthalmopathy and Graves' hyperthyroidism. TCRdb used MiXCR to reprocess the multiplex PCR reads, holding one entry per CDR3 protein. The data show 650,000 to 800,000 distinct CDR3 sequences, 35% to 45% seen once. Sequences were obtained from peripheral blood. Source of these receptors: an adult man with Graves' ophthalmopathy. The CDR3 runs from the conserved cysteine through the conserved F or W. The D gene is left open where the match is weak. Expanded clones get a size class; other rows say once, few or many, or leave the size out.

V gene,clone size,J gene,D gene,CDR3 DNA,CDR3 protein
TRBV7-3,-,TRBJ2-3,-,TGTGCCAGCAGCCCAGACATCCTCACAGATACGCAGTATTTT,CASSPDILTDTQYF
TRBV25-1,-,TRBJ2-7,TRBD2,TGTGCTAGAGATAATGGCGGGAGTTTCTACGAGCAGTACTTC,CARDNGGSFYEQYF
TRBV27,-,TRBJ1-6,-,TGTGCCAGCAGTTTATCAGGGGGAGAGTCACCCCTCCACTTT,CASSLSGGESPLHF
TRBV15,many,TRBJ2-2,-,TGTGCCACCAGTATTCGGGACACCGGGGAGCTGTTTTTT,CATSIRDTGELFF
TRBV7-9,once,TRBJ2-6,-,TGTGCCAGCAGCCCCTCTCGGGGCATCTCTGAAGCTTTC,CASSPSRGISEAF
TRBV9,few,TRBJ2-5,TRBD2,TGTGCCAGCAGCGTAGCTACGGCGGGAGGGCCCCAAGAGACCCAGTACTTC,CASSVATAGGPQETQYF
TRBV14,many,TRBJ1-2,TRBD1,TGTGCCAGCAGCACCGGGACAGGGGGCGATGGCTACACCTTC,CASSTGTGGDGYTF
TRBV7-8,many,TRBJ2-7,TRBD1,TGTGCCAGCAGCTCCCTTATGGTCCGGGACAGGAACTACGAGCAGTACTTC,CASSSLMVRDRNYEQYF
TRBV5-1,many,TRBJ2-7,-,TGCGCCAGCAGAACGGACAACTCCTACGAGCAGTACTTC,CASRTDNSYEQYF
TRBV4-3,few,TRBJ2-7,-,TGCGCCAGCAGCCAAGATTTCGACAGGCCGCCCTCCTACGAGCAGTACTTC,CASSQDFDRPPSYEQYF
TRBV7-9,-,TRBJ2-7,-,TGTGCCAGCAGAACGGGAGTAGGGGGAACCTACGAGCAGTACTTC,CASRTGVGGTYEQYF
TRBV5-1,few,TRBJ1-1,TRBD1,TGCGCCAGCAGCGGACGGGACAGGGTGAGCACTGAAGCTTTCTTT,CASSGRDRVSTEAFF
TRBV7-2,many,TRBJ2-7,TRBD2,TGCGCCAGCAGCCCTAGCGGGGGGGCCTACGAGCAGTACTTC,CASSPSGGAYEQYF
TRBV12-3/TRBV12-4,many,TRBJ1-6,-,TGTGCCAGCAGTTTTAACGCCTGGGACGGTAATTCACCCCTCCACTTT,CASSFNAWDGNSPLHF
TRBV2,-,TRBJ1-4,-,TGTGCCAGCAGTTTTGGGACACGGGGGACTGAAAAACTGTTTTTT,CASSFGTRGTEKLFF
TRBV25-1,-,TRBJ2-5,-,TGTGCCGCAGGGAAGGGACAAGAGACCCAGTACTTC,CAAGKGQETQYF
TRBV24-1,few,TRBJ2-2,-,TGTGCCACCAGTGATCTGACTAGTGGCGCCGGGGAGCTGTTTTTT,CATSDLTSGAGELFF
TRBV13,few,TRBJ2-6,-,TGTGCCAGCAGCCGCTCCAGGACAGGGGCCAACGTCCTGACTTTC,CASSRSRTGANVLTF
TRBV7-3,-,TRBJ1-2,TRBD1,TGTGCCAGCAGCTACTCGGGACAGGTGGGCGGCTACACCTTC,CASSYSGQVGGYTF
TRBV14,few,TRBJ1-3,-,TGTGCCAGCAGCCAAGGTTCGGGGTGGCACTCTGGAAACACCATATATTTT,CASSQGSGWHSGNTIYF
TRBV5-6,many,TRBJ1-2,-,TGTGCCAGCAGCTTGCAGGCCGGCCGGTATGGCTACACCTTC,CASSLQAGRYGYTF
TRBV5-6,-,TRBJ2-3,TRBD2,TGTGCCAGCAGCTCGGGACTAGAGTACACAGATACGCAGTATTTT,CASSSGLEYTDTQYF
TRBV2,many,TRBJ2-5,TRBD2,TGTGCCAGCAGGCCGACTAGCGGACAAGAGACCCAGTACTTC,CASRPTSGQETQYF
TRBV10-3,-,TRBJ1-5,TRBD1,TGTGCCAGCAGACCGCCCGGACAGGGGAATCAGCCCCAGCATTTT,CASRPPGQGNQPQHF
TRBV7-8,-,TRBJ2-7,TRBD2,TGTGCCAGCAGCCCACCTTTGGCGGGAGGGACCTACGAGCAGTACTTC,CASSPPLAGGTYEQYF
TRBV2,many,TRBJ1-5,-,TGTGCCAGCAGTGAAGGGGTCGGTCAGCCCCAGCATTTT,CASSEGVGQPQHF
TRBV4-3,many,TRBJ1-4,-,TGCGCCAGCAGCCAGTTGTCAGGAAATGAAAAACTGTTTTTT,CASSQLSGNEKLFF
TRBV6-2/TRBV6-3,few,TRBJ1-5,-,TGTGCCAGCTCTAAAGGGAGATCGCGTGGGGATCAGCCCCAGCATTTT,CASSKGRSRGDQPQHF
TRBV29-1,-,TRBJ1-2,-,TGCAGCTTAAAACAGGGAGCCATCTATGGCTACACCTTC,CSLKQGAIYGYTF
TRBV19,-,TRBJ1-5,TRBD1,TGTGCCAGTAGTACCGGGACAGGGGGCAAGAATGAGCATTTT,CASSTGTGGKNEHF
TRBV4-3,once,TRBJ1-2,-,TGCGCCAGCAGCCCCACAAAGGACTCCGCTAACTATGGCTACACCTTC,CASSPTKDSANYGYTF
TRBV14,many,TRBJ2-7,TRBD1,TGTGCCAGCAGCCAAACCGGGACAGGGGCCTACGAGCAGTACTTC,CASSQTGTGAYEQYF
TRBV13,many,TRBJ1-1,-,TGTGCCAGCAGCTTAGGCCTGGGGGGGATCGCTTTCTTT,CASSLGLGGIAFF
TRBV4-2,few,TRBJ1-3,-,TGTGCCAGCAGCCAAGATCGTACAGGCTCTGGAAACACCATATATTTT,CASSQDRTGSGNTIYF
TRBV25-1,-,TRBJ2-5,-,TGTGCCAGCGTTGAAGGGGGGAGAGGGACCCAGTACTTC,CASVEGGRGTQYF
TRBV19,-,TRBJ1-1,-,TGTGCCAGTAGGCCGCCGGGGGGGCGCTTGAACACTGAAGCTTTCTTT,CASRPPGGRLNTEAFF
TRBV10-3,-,TRBJ1-5,-,TGTGCCAGCAGTGAAGGCCCACAGGTTTATAGCAATCAGCCCCAGCATTTT,CASSEGPQVYSNQPQHF
TRBV29-1,-,TRBJ2-7,-,TGCAGCGTTGTCCCGATAGGAGATGAGCAGTACTTC,CSVVPIGDEQYF
TRBV29-1,many,TRBJ1-5,-,TGCAGCGCTGGGGGCAGCAATCAGCCCCAGCATTTT,CSAGGSNQPQHF
TRBV5-6,few,TRBJ1-5,-,TGTGCCAGCAGCCCCTGGGGGGGGAATCAGCCCCAGCATTTT,CASSPWGGNQPQHF
TRBV20-1,many,TRBJ1-1,-,TGCAGTGCTACCCCGAACGCCTACACTGAAGCTTTCTTT,CSATPNAYTEAFF
TRBV7-9,many,TRBJ2-7,-,TGTGCCAGCAGCTTAGCGCAGGGGACAATTTACGAGCAGTACTTC,CASSLAQGTIYEQYF
TRBV19,many,TRBJ1-2,-,TGTGCCAGTAGTATGATAGGACGGGGCTATGGCTACACCTTC,CASSMIGRGYGYTF
TRBV12-3/TRBV12-4,few,TRBJ2-2,-,TGTGCCAGCAGTTTTTTACAGGGGAACACCGGGGAGCTGTTTTTT,CASSFLQGNTGELFF
TRBV9,many,TRBJ1-6,-,TGTGCCAGCAGCGTAGCGAGGGCTTCACCCCTCCACTTT,CASSVARASPLHF
TRBV7-2,-,TRBJ2-7,TRBD1,TGTGCCAGCAGCCAAGTGCCCGGGACAGGGGTTTACGAGCAGTACTTC,CASSQVPGTGVYEQYF
TRBV20-1,few,TRBJ2-5,-,TGCAGTGCGGAAGGGACGACCCGCCAAGAGACCCAGTACTTC,CSAEGTTRQETQYF
TRBV10-3,-,TRBJ1-1,TRBD1,TGTGCCATCAGTGAGGACAGGGGAAACAGTGAAGCTTTCTTT,CAISEDRGNSEAFF